The rows below give T cell receptor beta chains drawn from one sample of a study of patients and donors after allogeneic stem cell transplantation. One entry per CDR3 protein results from TCRdb running MiXCR on the RT-PCR reads. Here the sample spans about 960,000 distinct CDR3 sequences, approximately 18% being singletons. The sequenced sample was blood, either unsorted or a sorted T cell fraction (not recorded which). These receptors were taken from a human donor who was either an allogeneic HSCT recipient or a stem cell or donor lymphocyte infusion donor (not recorded which). It is not recorded whose cells these are; they may come from a transplant donor. CDR3s include the opening cysteine and the closing phenylalanine or tryptophan. D genes are given only for firm matches. Clone size appears in some rows only: once, few, many, or a class for an expanded clone.

d_gene: -; v_gene: TRBV5-8; abundance: -; len: 15; j_gene: TRBJ2-7; CDR3aa: CASSLNPGLAYEQYF; CDR3nt: TGTGCCAGCAGCTTGAACCCAGGGCTGGCCTACGAGCAGTACTTC
d_gene: -; v_gene: TRBV27; abundance: -; len: 13; j_gene: TRBJ1-2; CDR3aa: CASSSRATYGYTF; CDR3nt: TGTGCCAGCAGTTCCCGCGCTACCTATGGCTACACCTTC
d_gene: TRBD2; v_gene: TRBV5-1; abundance: few; len: 15; j_gene: TRBJ2-5; CDR3aa: CASSLDGTSGETQYF; CDR3nt: TGCGCCAGCAGCTTGGACGGGACTAGCGGAGAGACCCAGTACTTC
d_gene: -; v_gene: TRBV7-9; abundance: few; len: 15; j_gene: TRBJ2-1; CDR3aa: CASSPLRDLYNEQFF; CDR3nt: TGTGCCAGCAGCCCCTTACGGGATCTCTACAATGAGCAGTTCTTC
d_gene: -; v_gene: TRBV30; abundance: -; len: 14; j_gene: TRBJ2-2; CDR3aa: CAWSVPPNTGELFF; CDR3nt: TGTGCCTGGAGTGTACCCCCGAACACCGGGGAGCTGTTTTTT
d_gene: -; v_gene: TRBV11-3; abundance: -; len: 14; j_gene: TRBJ2-7; CDR3aa: CASSFAGNSYEQYF; CDR3nt: TGTGCCAGCAGCTTCGCAGGGAACTCCTACGAGCAGTACTTC
d_gene: TRBD1; v_gene: TRBV6-5; abundance: -; len: 14; j_gene: TRBJ2-3; CDR3aa: CASSFGQGGDTQYF; CDR3nt: TGTGCCAGCAGTTTTGGACAGGGAGGAGATACGCAGTATTTT
d_gene: TRBD2; v_gene: TRBV3-1; abundance: few; len: 17; j_gene: TRBJ2-2; CDR3aa: CASSQDLFAGGTGELFF; CDR3nt: TGTGCCAGCAGCCAAGATCTGTTTGCGGGAGGGACCGGGGAGCTGTTTTTT
d_gene: -; v_gene: TRBV20-1; abundance: -; len: 14; j_gene: TRBJ1-1; CDR3aa: CSATGRGGLFEAFF; CDR3nt: TGCAGTGCTACAGGAAGGGGGGGTTTGTTTGAAGCTTTCTTT
d_gene: -; v_gene: TRBV11-1; abundance: few; len: 13; j_gene: TRBJ1-1; CDR3aa: CASSSSPSTEAFF; CDR3nt: TGTGCCAGCAGCTCCTCCCCCAGCACTGAAGCTTTCTTT
d_gene: TRBD2; v_gene: TRBV27; abundance: -; len: 19; j_gene: TRBJ2-2; CDR3aa: CASRRLAGASLTGTGELFF; CDR3nt: TGTGCCAGCAGGAGACTAGCGGGAGCCTCCTTAACGGGAACCGGGGAGCTGTTTTTT